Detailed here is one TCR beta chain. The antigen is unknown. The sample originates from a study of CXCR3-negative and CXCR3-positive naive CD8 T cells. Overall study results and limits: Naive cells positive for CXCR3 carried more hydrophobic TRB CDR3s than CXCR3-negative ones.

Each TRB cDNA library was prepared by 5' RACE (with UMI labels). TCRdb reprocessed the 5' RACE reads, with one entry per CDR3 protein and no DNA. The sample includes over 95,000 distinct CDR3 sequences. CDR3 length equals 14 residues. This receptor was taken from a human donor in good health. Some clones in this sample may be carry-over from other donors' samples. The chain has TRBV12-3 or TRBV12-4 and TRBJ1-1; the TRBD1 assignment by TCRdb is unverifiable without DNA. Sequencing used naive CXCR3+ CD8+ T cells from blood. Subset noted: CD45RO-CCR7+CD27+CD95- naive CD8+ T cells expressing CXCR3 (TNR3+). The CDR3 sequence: CASSPGTGGTEAFF.